This is a list of T cell receptor beta chains from one sample in a study of T cell responses to AZD1222 COVID-19 vaccine. TCRdb's table, derived via immunoSEQ multiplex PCR, lists solely in-frame clones and lacks some. The sample comprises tens of thousands of clones, about 85% of which are singletons, and approximately 1.4% rests with the top ten. The sequenced sample was peripheral blood, obtained on day 0 of AZD1222 vaccination. These TCRs come from an adult in good health. CDR3s include the opening cysteine and the closing phenylalanine or tryptophan. A D gene is named only where the DNA matches it firmly. Expanded clones get a size class; other rows say once, few or many, or leave the size out.

clone_size | j_call | d_call | v_call | cdr3_aa | cdr3_nt
. | TRBJ2-3 | TRBD2 | TRBV7-9 | CASSFLAGVDTQYF | TGTGCCAGCAGCTTCCTAGCGGGAGTAGATACGCAGTATTTT
. | TRBJ2-1 | . | TRBV4-1 | CASSQENENEQFF | TGCGCCAGCAGCCAAGAGAATGAGAATGAGCAGTTCTTC
. | TRBJ2-7 | . | TRBV11-1 | CASSLRQTYEQYF | TGTGCCAGCAGCTTACGACAAACCTACGAGCAGTACTTC
. | TRBJ1-2 | . | TRBV7-8 | CASSAGAVPWGYTF | TGTGCCAGCTCTGCCGGGGCAGTTCCTTGGGGCTACACCTTC
. | TRBJ1-3 | . | TRBV6-1 | CASSEGWGRVDYSGNTIYF | TGTGCCAGCAGTGAAGGATGGGGAAGGGTCGATTACTCTGGAAACACCATATATTTT
. | TRBJ1-2 | . | TRBV30 | CAWRRQGYGYTF | TGTGCCTGGAGGAGGCAGGGCTATGGCTACACCTTC
. | TRBJ1-2 | TRBD1 | TRBV18 | CASSPSGGQHYGYTF | TGTGCCAGCTCGCCCAGCGGGGGACAGCACTATGGCTACACCTTC
. | TRBJ2-5 | . | TRBV5-6 | CASSLDEKETQYF | TGTGCCAGCAGCTTAGACGAAAAAGAGACCCAGTACTTC
. | TRBJ2-7 | TRBD1 | TRBV7-9 | CASSSQGANYEQYF | TGTGCCAGCAGCTCACAGGGGGCTAACTACGAGCAGTACTTC
. | TRBJ2-3 | TRBD2 | TRBV30 | CAWTLAGADTQYF | TGTGCCTGGACCTTAGCGGGAGCAGATACGCAGTATTTT
. | TRBJ2-3 | TRBD1 | TRBV6-2/TRBV6-3 | CASSYLGTGYLDTQYF | TGTGCCAGCAGTTACTTGGGGACAGGGTATCTAGATACGCAGTATTTT
. | TRBJ2-7 | TRBD1 | TRBV7-9 | CASTPYSDRVSYEQYF | TGTGCCAGCACCCCATATTCCGACAGGGTATCCTACGAGCAGTACTTC
. | TRBJ1-2 | TRBD1 | TRBV7-8 | CASSRGQEIFPVNYGYTF | TGTGCCAGCAGCCGTGGACAGGAGATCTTCCCGGTTAACTATGGCTACACCTTC
. | TRBJ2-3 | . | TRBV6-5 | CASSYSRNSGTDTQYF | TGTGCCAGCAGTTACTCGCGGAACTCGGGCACAGATACGCAGTATTTT
. | TRBJ1-5 | . | TRBV18 | CASSSSGGNQPQHF | TGTGCCAGCTCCTCGTCTGGGGGCAATCAGCCCCAGCATTTT
. | TRBJ2-1 | . | TRBV5-1 | CASSRGWDEQFF | TGCGCCAGCAGCCGAGGTTGGGATGAGCAGTTCTTC
. | TRBJ1-2 | . | TRBV30 | CAWRGGGSYGYTF | TGTGCCTGGAGAGGAGGAGGGAGCTATGGCTACACCTTC
. | TRBJ1-2 | TRBD1 | TRBV7-3 | CASSLGTGATVFGYTF | TGTGCCAGCAGCTTAGGGACAGGGGCGACGGTATTTGGCTACACCTTC
. | TRBJ2-7 | . | TRBV7-2 | CASSLGQGGEQYF | TGTGCCAGCAGCTTAGGTCAGGGGGGCGAGCAGTACTTC
. | TRBJ1-5 | . | TRBV3-1/TRBV3-2 | CASSQDLVSNQPQHF | TGTGCCAGCAGCCAAGATTTGGTTAGCAATCAGCCCCAGCATTTT
. | TRBJ2-5 | . | TRBV18 | CASSPGAGRETQYF | TGTGCCAGCTCACCGGGCGCAGGGCGGGAGACCCAGTACTTC
. | TRBJ2-5 | . | TRBV24-1 | CATSDSVRGQETQYF | TGTGCCACCAGTGATTCAGTCAGGGGACAAGAGACCCAGTACTTC
. | TRBJ1-5 | . | TRBV4-2 | CASSQDRGSHSNQPQHF | TGTGCCAGCAGCCAAGATCGGGGGAGCCATAGCAATCAGCCCCAGCATTTT
once | TRBJ1-1 | . | TRBV30 | CAWRATGVGTEAFF | TGTGCCTGGAGGGCTACAGGAGTAGGGACTGAAGCTTTCTTT
. | TRBJ1-2 | . | TRBV6-5 | CASSYGRTQDYGYTF | TGTGCCAGCAGTTACGGGAGGACACAAGATTATGGCTACACCTTC
. | TRBJ1-1 | . | TRBV4-2 | CASSQDKGWLNTEAFF | TGTGCCAGCAGCCAAGACAAGGGGTGGCTGAACACTGAAGCTTTCTTT
. | TRBJ2-7 | . | TRBV7-2 | CASATGTYSYEQYF | TGTGCCAGCGCCACAGGGACCTACTCCTACGAGCAGTACTTC
. | TRBJ2-7 | . | TRBV4-3 | CASSQGRVSPYEQYF | TGCGCCAGCAGCCAAGGACGGGTATCGCCCTACGAGCAGTACTTC
. | TRBJ2-5 | TRBD2 | TRBV5-6 | CASSHLAGPETQYF | TGTGCCAGCAGCCATCTAGCGGGACCAGAGACCCAGTACTTC
. | TRBJ1-3 | . | TRBV7-6 | CASSLLDSSGNTIYF | TGTGCCAGCAGCTTATTAGATAGCTCTGGAAACACCATATATTTT
. | TRBJ2-3 | . | TRBV19 | CASRPPPWGGAADTQYF | TGTGCCAGCCGTCCTCCCCCATGGGGGGGCGCCGCGGATACGCAGTATTTT
. | TRBJ2-2 | TRBD2 | TRBV7-3 | CASRRSGSNTGELFF | TGTGCCAGCAGGCGAAGCGGGAGTAACACCGGGGAGCTGTTTTTT
. | TRBJ1-1 | . | TRBV12-2 | CASRLANGCTEAFF | TGTGCAAGTCGCTTAGCGAACGGGTGCACTGAAGCTTTCTTT
. | TRBJ1-1 | . | TRBV30 | CAWSGVNTEAFF | TGTGCCTGGAGTGGGGTGAACACTGAAGCTTTCTTT
. | TRBJ2-1 | TRBD2 | TRBV5-4 | CASSQAGGDEQFF | TGTGCCAGCAGCCAAGCGGGAGGGGATGAGCAGTTCTTC
. | TRBJ1-5 | . | TRBV7-6 | CASSLGSGVGQPQHF | TGTGCCAGCAGCTTAGGATCGGGGGTTGGACAGCCCCAGCATTTT
. | TRBJ2-1 | TRBD2 | TRBV6-5 | CASSSTGGGHNEQFF | TGTGCCAGCAGTTCTACGGGAGGGGGACACAATGAGCAGTTCTTC
few | TRBJ1-1 | . | TRBV6-6 | CASSFLTAQAFF | TGTGCCAGCAGTTTCCTGACGGCTCAAGCTTTCTTT
. | TRBJ1-5 | . | TRBV29-1 | CSVAGEGNSNQPQHF | TGCAGCGTTGCGGGGGAGGGAAATAGCAATCAGCCCCAGCATTTT
. | TRBJ2-7 | TRBD1 | TRBV19 | CASSDRGQWYEQYF | TGTGCCAGTAGTGACAGGGGTCAATGGTACGAGCAGTACTTC
. | TRBJ2-1 | TRBD2 | TRBV19 | CASSRTSGRIHNEQFF | TGTGCCAGTAGCCGGACTAGCGGGAGAATTCACAATGAGCAGTTCTTC
. | TRBJ2-7 | TRBD1 | TRBV5-1 | CASSLRLRSGTATYEQYF | TGCGCCAGCAGCTTGAGGCTTCGGTCCGGGACAGCAACCTACGAGCAGTACTTC
once | TRBJ2-4 | . | TRBV18 | CASSPPAGEAKNIQYF | TGTGCCAGCTCACCACCAGCAGGAGAAGCCAAAAACATTCAGTACTTC
. | TRBJ1-4 | . | TRBV18 | CASSPAVGTWPSEELFF | TGTGCCAGCTCACCCGCCGTTGGGACGTGGCCATCCGAGGAACTGTTTTTT
. | TRBJ2-7 | . | TRBV4-2 | CASSQDALLPEQYF | TGTGCCAGCAGCCAAGATGCCTTATTGCCCGAGCAGTACTTC
. | TRBJ2-3 | TRBD2 | TRBV6-1 | CASSEISGTSGYPSTDTQYF | TGTGCCAGCAGTGAAATTTCTGGTACTAGCGGGTATCCGAGCACAGATACGCAGTATTTT
. | TRBJ1-4 | . | TRBV6-6 | CASSSLSNEKLFF | TGTGCCAGCAGTTCCCTCTCTAATGAAAAACTGTTTTTT
. | TRBJ1-1 | . | TRBV10-1 | CASSESSGVVNTEAFF | TGCGCCAGCAGTGAGTCTTCGGGGGTAGTGAACACTGAAGCTTTCTTT
few | TRBJ2-3 | TRBD2 | TRBV7-9 | CASSEREADTDTQYF | TGTGCCAGCAGCGAGCGGGAGGCCGACACAGATACGCAGTATTTT
. | TRBJ1-5 | TRBD1 | TRBV6-5 | CASTSTGGGQPQHF | TGTGCCAGCACCTCGACAGGGGGCGGTCAGCCCCAGCATTTT
. | TRBJ2-7 | . | TRBV7-9 | CASSSGGSSYEQYF | TGTGCCAGCAGCTCAGGAGGGAGCTCCTACGAGCAGTACTTC
. | TRBJ2-5 | . | TRBV5-1 | CASSLAVGNQETQYF | TGCGCCAGCAGCTTGGCCGTGGGTAACCAAGAGACCCAGTACTTC